This T cell receptor (beta chain) was recorded in a study of blood T cell repertoires in COVID-19. About the research overall: Spain, Italy and the United States supplied samples that represented acute and convalescent COVID-19.

Donors in Cohort 3 who had recovered were those with two negative PCRs, healthcare professional clearance, or resolution of their symptoms. Profiled with immunoSEQ multiplex PCR; TCRdb holds only in-frame clones, not every one. The repertoire has around 310,000 clones, nearly 90% of them found once; the top ten carry roughly a tenth. A few counts support this clone. This TCR came from a woman under 40 who had recovered from COVID-19. Sequences were obtained from PBMCs or T cells enriched from blood (not recorded which).

The CDR3 DNA is TGTGCCAGCAGCCGTTGGGAGGGCCTTTTACATGGGTCCTACAATGAGCAGTTCTTC. Translating gives CASSRWEGLLHGSYNEQFF. This sequence joins TRBV14 and TRBJ2-1; 7 bases match TRBD2. The CDR3 runs to 19 residues. Germline V gives CDR1 SGHDN, CDR2 FVKESK. The V segment lost 4 bases and the J segment 1 base; nucleotides outside the gene matches: 16.